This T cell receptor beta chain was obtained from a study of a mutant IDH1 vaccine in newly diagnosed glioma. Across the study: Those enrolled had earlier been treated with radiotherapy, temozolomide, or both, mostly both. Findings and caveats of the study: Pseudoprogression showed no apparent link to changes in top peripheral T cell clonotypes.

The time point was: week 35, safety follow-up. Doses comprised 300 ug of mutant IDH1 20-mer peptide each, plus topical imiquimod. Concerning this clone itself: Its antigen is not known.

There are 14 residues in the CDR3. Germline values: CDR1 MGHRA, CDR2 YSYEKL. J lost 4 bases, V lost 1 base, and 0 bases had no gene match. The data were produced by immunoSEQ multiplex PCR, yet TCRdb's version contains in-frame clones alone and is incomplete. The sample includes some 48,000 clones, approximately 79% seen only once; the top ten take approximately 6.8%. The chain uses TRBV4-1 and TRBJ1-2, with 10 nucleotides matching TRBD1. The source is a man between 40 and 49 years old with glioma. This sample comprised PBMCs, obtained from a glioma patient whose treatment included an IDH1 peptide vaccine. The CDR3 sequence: CASSQGTGGYGYTF. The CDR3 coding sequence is TGCGCCAGCAGCCAAGGGACAGGGGGCTATGGCTACACCTTC.